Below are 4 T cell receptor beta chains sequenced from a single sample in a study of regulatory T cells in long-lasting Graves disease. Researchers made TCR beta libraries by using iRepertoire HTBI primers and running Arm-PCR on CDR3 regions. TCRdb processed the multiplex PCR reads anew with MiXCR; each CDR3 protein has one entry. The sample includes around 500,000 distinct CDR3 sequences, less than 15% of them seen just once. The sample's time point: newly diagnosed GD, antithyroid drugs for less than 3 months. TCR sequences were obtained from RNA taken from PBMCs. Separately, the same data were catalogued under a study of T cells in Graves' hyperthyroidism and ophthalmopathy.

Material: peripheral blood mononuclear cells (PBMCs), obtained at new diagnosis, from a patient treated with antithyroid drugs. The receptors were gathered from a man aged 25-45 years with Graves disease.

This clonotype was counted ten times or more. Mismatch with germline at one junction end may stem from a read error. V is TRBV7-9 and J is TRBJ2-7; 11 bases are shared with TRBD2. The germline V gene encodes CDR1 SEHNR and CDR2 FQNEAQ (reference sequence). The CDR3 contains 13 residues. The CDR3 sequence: CASSLAGGDEQYF. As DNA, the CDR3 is TGTGCCAGCAGTTTAGCGGGAGGGGACGAGCAGTACTTC.

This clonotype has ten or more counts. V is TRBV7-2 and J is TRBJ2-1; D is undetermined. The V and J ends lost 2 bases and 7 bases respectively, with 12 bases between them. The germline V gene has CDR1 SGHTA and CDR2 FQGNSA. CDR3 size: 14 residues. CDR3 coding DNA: TGTGCCAGCAGCTTATCCCCCGCCGATAATGAGCAGTTCTTC. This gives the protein CASSLSPADNEQFF.

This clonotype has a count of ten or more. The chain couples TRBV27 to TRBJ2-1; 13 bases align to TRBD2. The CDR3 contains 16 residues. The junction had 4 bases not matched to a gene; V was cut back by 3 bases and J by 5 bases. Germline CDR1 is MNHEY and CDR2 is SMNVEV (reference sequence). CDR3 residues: CASSFPGTSGNNEQFF. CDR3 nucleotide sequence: TGTGCCAGCAGTTTCCCCGGGACTAGCGGGAACAATGAGCAGTTCTTC.

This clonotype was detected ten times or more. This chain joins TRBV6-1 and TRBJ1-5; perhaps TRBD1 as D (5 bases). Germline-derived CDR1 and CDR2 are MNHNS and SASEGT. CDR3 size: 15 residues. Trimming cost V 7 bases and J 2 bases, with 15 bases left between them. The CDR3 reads CASKKTGDGNQPQHF. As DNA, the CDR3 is TGTGCCAGCAAAAAAACGGGGGACGGCAATCAGCCCCAGCATTTT.